One and the same sample provided the 10 T cell receptor beta chains below, sequenced in a study of HIV-infected patients and healthy controls. TCRdb redid the calling of the 5' RACE reads with MiXCR, one entry per CDR3 protein. The table has almost 65,000 distinct CDR3 sequences, 15% to 20% seen once. Sequencing input: CD4+ T cells from blood. Source of these receptors: a human donor in good health.

This clonotype was counted many times. This sequence joins TRBV12-3 or TRBV12-4 and TRBJ1-5, with 11 bases that match TRBD1. V lost 6 bases to trimming and J lost 4 bases; unmatched junction nucleotides: 11. The CDR3 has 17 amino acids. The CDR3 nucleotides read TGTGCCAGCAGCCCGCCCTCCGGGACAGGGGGTAATCAGCCCCAGCATTTT. This translates into CASSPPSGTGGNQPQHF.

This clonotype was counted ten times or more. The genes are TRBV19 and TRBJ1-2, with D unresolved. The CDR3 has 15 amino acids. Trimming left V 0 bases short and J 0 bases short, with 8 bases between. Germline-derived CDR1 and CDR2 are LNHDA and SQIVND (reference sequence). In DNA form, the CDR3 reads TGTGCCAGTAGTATAGAACAGACCTCTAACTATGGCTACACCTTC. This translates into CASSIEQTSNYGYTF. Full variable domain (rest looked up from reference TRBV19 and TRBJ1-2): DGGITQSPKYLFRKEGQNVTLSCEQNLNHDAMYWYRQDPGQGLRLIYYSQIVNDFQKGDIAEGYSVSREKKESFPLTVTSAQKNPTAFYLCASSIEQTSNYGYTFGSGTRLTVV.

Many counts were recorded for this clonotype. This sequence joins TRBV20-1 and TRBJ1-1; a weak D match, TRBD1 (5 bases). The CDR3 runs 12 residues. V was clipped by 0 bases and J by 7 bases, with 9 bases between them. Per the germline V gene, CDR1 is DFQATT and CDR2 is SNEGSKA (reference sequence). CDR3 DNA sequence: TGCAGTGCTAGAGAGGGGCAGGTTGAAGCTTTCTTT. It encodes CSAREGQVEAFF.

J is TRBJ1-2 and V is TRBV12-3 or TRBV12-4; D is uncertain. V was clipped by 1 base and J by 5 bases, with 20 bases between them. The CDR3 sequence is 17 residues long. DNA for the CDR3: TGTGCCAGCAGTTTAGAGGTGGGAATAACTACTCGTTATGGCTACACCTTC. Amino acids: CASSLEVGITTRYGYTF.

J is TRBJ1-6 and V is TRBV12-3 or TRBV12-4; 8 positions agree with TRBD1. Germline trimming cut 4 bases from V and 9 bases from J; bases unmatched to any gene: 5. CDR3 length: 14 amino acids. In DNA, the CDR3 is TGTGCCAGCAGTTCGGACAGGGTTCGTTCACCCCTCCACTTT. Its translation is CASSSDRVRSPLHF.

This clonotype was counted only a few times. The V and J genes are TRBV29-1 and TRBJ2-1; 9 bases fit TRBD2. V trimming: 8 bases; J trimming: 6 bases; junction bases outside the gene matches: 11. This CDR3 spans 14 amino acids. CDR1 is SQVTM and CDR2 is ANQGSEA in the germline V gene. This CDR3 is CSISSGNPGNEQFF. The CDR3 DNA reads as TGCAGCATCTCTAGCGGGAACCCAGGCAATGAGCAGTTCTTC.

The CDR3 sequence is CSARQGRHTIYF. Written as DNA, the CDR3 is TGCAGTGCTAGGCAGGGGAGACACACCATATATTTT. The V call is TRBV20-1, the J call TRBJ1-3, with D maybe TRBD1 (6 bases). Germline V gene sequence: CDR1 DFQATT, CDR2 SNEGSKA (reference sequence). Between the trimmed V and J ends, which lost 3 bases and 8 bases, there was a span of 11 bases. The CDR3 sequence is 12 residues long.

The chain combines TRBV20-1 with TRBJ2-5; 7 bases match TRBD1. This CDR3 is built from 14 residues. Germline CDR1 DFQATT, CDR2 SNEGSKA (reference sequence). V was clipped by 6 bases and J by 0 bases; unmatched bases: 7. CDR3 DNA: TGCAGTGCGGCACCGGGACAGTACCAAGAGACCCAGTACTTC. It encodes CSAAPGQYQETQYF.

This clonotype was counted at least ten times. V usage is TRBV10-3 and J usage is TRBJ2-5; D is unclear. Looked up from germline, CDR1 is ENHRY and CDR2 is SYGVKD. Trimming took 6 bases from V and 5 from J, leaving 13 bases between them. This CDR3 region has 13 residues. The chain's CDR3 is CAIREQGAETQYF. The CDR3 DNA reads TGTGCCATCAGGGAACAAGGCGCGGAGACCCAGTACTTC.

In its sample, this clonotype was seen many times. The V and J genes are TRBV7-2 and TRBJ1-1; D remains unclear. Trimming took off 3 bases at V and 7 bases at J, with 12 bases between the two ends. CDR1 is SGHTA and CDR2 is FQGNSA in the germline V gene. This CDR3 has 13 residues. CDR3 amino acids: CASSFELGGEAFF. CDR3 in DNA: TGTGCCAGCAGCTTTGAGCTTGGTGGTGAAGCTTTCTTT. Based on the CDR3 plus reference TRBV7-2 and TRBJ1-1, the full variable domain is GAGVSQSPSNKVTEKGKDVELRCDPISGHTALYWYRQSLGQGLEFLIYFQGNSAPDKSGLPSDRFSAERTGGSVSTLTIQRTQQEDSAVYLCASSFELGGEAFFGQGTRLTVV.